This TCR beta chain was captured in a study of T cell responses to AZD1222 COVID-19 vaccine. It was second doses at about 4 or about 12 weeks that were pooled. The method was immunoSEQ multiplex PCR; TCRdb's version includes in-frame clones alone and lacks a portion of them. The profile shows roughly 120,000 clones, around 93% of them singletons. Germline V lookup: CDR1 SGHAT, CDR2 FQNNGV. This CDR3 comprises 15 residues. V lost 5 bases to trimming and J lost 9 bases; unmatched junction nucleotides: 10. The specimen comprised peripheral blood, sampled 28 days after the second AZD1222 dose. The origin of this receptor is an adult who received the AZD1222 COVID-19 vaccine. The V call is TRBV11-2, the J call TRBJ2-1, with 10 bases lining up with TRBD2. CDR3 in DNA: TGTGCCAGCAGCCTCCGAGGACTAGCGGTCACTGAGCAGTTCTTC. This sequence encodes CASSLRGLAVTEQFF. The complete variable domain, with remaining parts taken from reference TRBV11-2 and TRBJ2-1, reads EAGVAQSPRYKIIEKRQSVAFWCNPISGHATLYWYQQILGQGPKLLIQFQNNGVVDDSQLPKDRFSAERLKGVDSTLKIQPAKLEDSAVYLCASSLRGLAVTEQFFGPGTRLTVL.